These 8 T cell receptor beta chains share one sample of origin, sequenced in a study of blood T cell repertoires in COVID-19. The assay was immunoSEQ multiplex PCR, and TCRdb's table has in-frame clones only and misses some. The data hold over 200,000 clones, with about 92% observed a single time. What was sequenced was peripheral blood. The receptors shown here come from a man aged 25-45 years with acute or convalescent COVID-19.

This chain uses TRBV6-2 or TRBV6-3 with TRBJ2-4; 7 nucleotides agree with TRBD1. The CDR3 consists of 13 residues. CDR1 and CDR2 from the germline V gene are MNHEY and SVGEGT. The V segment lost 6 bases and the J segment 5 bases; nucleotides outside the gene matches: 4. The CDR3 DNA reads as TGTGCCAGCAGCAGACAGGGAGAAAACATTCAGTACTTC. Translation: CASSRQGENIQYF.

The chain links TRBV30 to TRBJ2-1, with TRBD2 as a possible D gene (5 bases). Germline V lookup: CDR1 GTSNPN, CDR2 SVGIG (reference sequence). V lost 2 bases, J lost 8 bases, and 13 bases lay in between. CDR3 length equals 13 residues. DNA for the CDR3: TGTGCCTGGAGTTCCATTGGGAGTGATGAGCAGTTCTTC. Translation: CAWSSIGSDEQFF.

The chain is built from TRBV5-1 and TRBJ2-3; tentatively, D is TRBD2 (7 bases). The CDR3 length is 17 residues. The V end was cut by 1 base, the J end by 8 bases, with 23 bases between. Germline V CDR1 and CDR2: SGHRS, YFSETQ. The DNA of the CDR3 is TGCGCCAGCAGCTTGTCGGTTCTGGCGGGGGCACAGACTACGCAGTATTTT. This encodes CASSLSVLAGAQTTQYF.

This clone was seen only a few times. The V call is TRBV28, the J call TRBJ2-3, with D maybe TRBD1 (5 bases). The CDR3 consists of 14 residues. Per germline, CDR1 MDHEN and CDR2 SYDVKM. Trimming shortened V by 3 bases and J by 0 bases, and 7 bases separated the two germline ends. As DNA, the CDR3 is TGTGCCAGCAGTTTCCAGGGAAGCACAGATACGCAGTATTTT. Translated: CASSFQGSTDTQYF.

CDR3 in amino acids: CASSLYSGSTEQYF. For the CDR3, the DNA is TGTGCCAGCTCACTCTATAGCGGGAGCACCGAGCAGTACTTC. V and J are TRBV18 and TRBJ2-7; 9 nucleotides match TRBD2. With V trimmed by 4 bases and J by 6 bases, 7 bases remained unmatched. Germline V CDR1 and CDR2: KGHSH, LQKENI. This CDR3 is built from 14 residues.

This chain's CDR3 is CACISGQGYSGANVLTF. The CDR3 DNA sequence: TGTGCCTGTATATCGGGACAGGGTTACTCTGGGGCCAACGTCCTGACTTTC. The V gene is TRBV30, the J gene TRBJ2-6; 9 bases are shared with TRBD1. This CDR3 comprises 17 residues. Per the germline V gene, CDR1 is GTSNPN and CDR2 is SVGIG (reference sequence). J gave up 0 bases and V 6 bases, and 9 bases lay outside the gene matches.

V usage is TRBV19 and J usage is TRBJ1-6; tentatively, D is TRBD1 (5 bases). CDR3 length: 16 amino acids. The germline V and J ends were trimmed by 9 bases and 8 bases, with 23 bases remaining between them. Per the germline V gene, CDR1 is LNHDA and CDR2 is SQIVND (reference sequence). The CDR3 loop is CASKGTLRSGDSPLHF. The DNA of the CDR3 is TGTGCCAGCAAAGGGACTCTCCGATCGGGCGATTCACCCCTCCACTTT.

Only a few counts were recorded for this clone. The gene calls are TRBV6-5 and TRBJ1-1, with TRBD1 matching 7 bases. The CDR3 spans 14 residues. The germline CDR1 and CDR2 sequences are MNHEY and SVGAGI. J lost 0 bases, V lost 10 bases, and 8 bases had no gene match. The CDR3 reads CAISAGQLNTEAFF. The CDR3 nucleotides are TGTGCCATATCCGCGGGACAGTTGAACACTGAAGCTTTCTTT.